Below, 5 T cell receptor beta chains from the same sample are listed, as sequenced in a study of chemoradiotherapy in HPV16-positive cancers. Some clones are missing from TCRdb's copy, which holds only in-frame ones; the method was immunoSEQ multiplex PCR. The table includes about 67,000 clones, more than 70% detected once. The specimen was blood, collected from a patient who underwent chemoradiotherapy. These TCRs come from a human donor with HPV-associated anogenital cancer.

This chain uses TRBV5-6 with TRBJ2-1; 8 bases are shared with TRBD2. The CDR3 runs 15 residues. V lost 2 bases and J lost 2; bases outside the gene matches: 3. Germline CDR1 and CDR2: SGHDT and YYEEEE. The DNA for the CDR3 is TGTGCCAGCAGCTTAGCGGGAGTGACCTACAATGAGCAGTTCTTC. Translating gives CASSLAGVTYNEQFF.

The genes are TRBV7-2 and TRBJ1-2; D is perhaps TRBD1 (6 bases). The CDR3 is 13 residues long. V was clipped by 1 base and J by 5 bases, with 8 bases between them. Looked up from germline, CDR1 is SGHTA and CDR2 is FQGNSA. The CDR3 region is CASSLGGGYGYTF. In DNA form, the CDR3 reads TGTGCCAGCAGCTTAGGAGGGGGATATGGCTACACCTTC.

The genes are TRBV7-6 and TRBJ1-4; 9 bases are a match to TRBD1. The CDR3 sequence is 15 residues long. Trimming took 5 bases from V and 7 from J; bases not matched to a gene: 8. Germline assignment: CDR1 SGHVS and CDR2 FNYEAQ. The CDR3 loop reads CASSPRGQGFEKLFF. CDR3 nucleotide sequence: TGTGCCAGCAGCCCCCGGGGACAGGGCTTTGAAAAACTGTTTTTT.

The chain couples TRBV5-1 to TRBJ2-7, with D hard to call. Per germline, CDR1 SGHRS and CDR2 YFSETQ. This CDR3 region has 14 residues. With 0 bases removed from V and 3 bases from J, the gap between germline ends came to 10 bases. In DNA form, the CDR3 reads TGCGCCAGCAGCTTGGATCGCAGCTTCTACGAGCAGTACTTC. Its translation is CASSLDRSFYEQYF. Full variable domain (outside the CDR3, taken from reference TRBV5-1 and TRBJ2-7): KAGVTQTPRYLIKTRGQQVTLSCSPISGHRSVSWYQQTPGQGLQFLFEYFSETQRNKGNFPGRFSGRQFSNSRSEMNVSTLELGDSALYLCASSLDRSFYEQYFGPGTRLTVT.

This clone is labeled medium-sized. The chain combines TRBV28 with TRBJ1-1, with D uncertain. Trimming stripped 6 bases from V and 11 bases from J, with 16 bases between. The germline V gene has CDR1 MDHEN and CDR2 SYDVKM. The CDR3 has 12 amino acids. CDR3 sequence: CASRETMSAAFF. CDR3 nucleotide sequence: TGTGCCAGCAGGGAAACAATGTCTGCGGCTTTCTTT.